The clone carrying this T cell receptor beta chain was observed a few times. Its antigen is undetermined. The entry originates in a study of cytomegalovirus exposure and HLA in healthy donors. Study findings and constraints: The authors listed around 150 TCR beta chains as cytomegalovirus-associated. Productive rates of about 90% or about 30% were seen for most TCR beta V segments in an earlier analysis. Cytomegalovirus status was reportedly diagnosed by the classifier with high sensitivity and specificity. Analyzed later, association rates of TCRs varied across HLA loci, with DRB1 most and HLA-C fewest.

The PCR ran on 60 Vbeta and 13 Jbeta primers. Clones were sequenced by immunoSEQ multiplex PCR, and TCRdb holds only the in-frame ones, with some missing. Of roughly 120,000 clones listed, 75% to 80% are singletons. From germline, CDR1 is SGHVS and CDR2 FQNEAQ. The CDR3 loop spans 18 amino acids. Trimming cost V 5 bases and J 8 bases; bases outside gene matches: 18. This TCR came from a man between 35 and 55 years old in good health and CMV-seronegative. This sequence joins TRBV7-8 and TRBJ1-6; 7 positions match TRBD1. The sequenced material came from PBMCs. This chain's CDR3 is CASSHRGQAMRAYSPLHF. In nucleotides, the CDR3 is TGTGCCAGCAGCCACCGAGGACAGGCCATGCGGGCCTATTCACCCCTCCACTTT. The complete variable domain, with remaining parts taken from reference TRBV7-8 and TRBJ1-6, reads GAGVSQSPRYKVAKRGQDVALRCDPISGHVSLFWYQQALGQGPEFLTYFQNEAQLDKSGLPSDRFFAERPEGSVSTLKIQRTQQEDSAVYLCASSHRGQAMRAYSPLHFGNGTRLTVT.